What follows describes a single TCR beta chain. The method was immunoSEQ multiplex PCR; TCRdb's version includes in-frame clones alone and lacks a portion of them. Here the sample spans around 300,000 clones, approximately 90% being singletons. The sample originates from a study of blood T cell repertoires in COVID-19. V lost 1 base and J lost 0; bases outside the gene matches: 6. The CDR3 length is 16 residues. Germline V gene lookup returns CDR1 SGHRS and CDR2 YFSETQ. Sequenced input: peripheral blood. The sequence was obtained from a young woman with active or convalescent COVID-19. V and J are TRBV5-1 and TRBJ2-7; 8 nucleotides align to TRBD1. This chain's CDR3 is CASSLFGQGASYEQYF. The CDR3 DNA follows: TGCGCCAGCAGCTTGTTCGGGCAGGGGGCCTCCTACGAGCAGTACTTC.